One T cell receptor (beta chain) is described in this entry. Its antigen is currently unknown. The data belong to a study of T cell responses to AZD1222 COVID-19 vaccine. Turning to the study itself: Whether given at about 4 or about 12 weeks, second doses were pooled. Study-wide points: Along spike, vaccine-associated CD4 TCRs were found throughout, with dominance at 160-218 and 743-854. The number of AZD1222 recipients seropositive at baseline was only six.

The data were produced by immunoSEQ multiplex PCR, yet TCRdb's version contains in-frame clones alone and is incomplete. The sample holds about 130,000 clones; 65% to 90% are singletons and the top ten take 20% to 25%. The CDR3 covers 12 residues. Trimming left V 6 bases short and J 7 bases short, with 11 bases between. Germline V lookup: CDR1 SGHTA, CDR2 FQGNSA. The chain links TRBV7-2 to TRBJ2-3, with D unclear. The material sequenced was peripheral blood, taken on day 0 of AZD1222 vaccination. The source is an adult in good health. CDR3 DNA: TGTGCCAGCAGAAGCCTCAGCTATACGCAGTATTTT. This sequence encodes CASRSLSYTQYF.